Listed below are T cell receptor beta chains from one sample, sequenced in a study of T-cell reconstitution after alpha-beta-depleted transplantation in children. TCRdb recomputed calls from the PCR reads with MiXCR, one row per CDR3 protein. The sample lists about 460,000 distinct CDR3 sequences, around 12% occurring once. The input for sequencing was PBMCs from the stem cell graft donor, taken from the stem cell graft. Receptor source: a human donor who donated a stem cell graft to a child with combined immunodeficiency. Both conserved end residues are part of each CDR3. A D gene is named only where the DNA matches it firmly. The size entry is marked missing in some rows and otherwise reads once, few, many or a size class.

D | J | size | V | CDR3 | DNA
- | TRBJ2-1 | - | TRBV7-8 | CASSRGLSSYNEQFF | TGTGCCAGCAGCCGGGGACTGAGCTCCTACAATGAGCAGTTCTTC
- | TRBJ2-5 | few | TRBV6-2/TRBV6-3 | CASSYRQGGTQYF | TGTGCCAGCAGTTACCGGCAGGGGGGGACCCAGTACTTC
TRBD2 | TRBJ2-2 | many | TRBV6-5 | CASSYSSGRAGELFF | TGTGCCAGCAGTTACTCTAGCGGGAGGGCAGGGGAGCTGTTTTTT
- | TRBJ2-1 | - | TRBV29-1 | CSVPRGNNEQFF | TGCAGCGTACCCAGAGGGAACAATGAGCAGTTCTTC
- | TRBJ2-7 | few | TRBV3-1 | CASSQENRYEQYF | TGTGCCAGCAGCCAAGAAAACAGATACGAGCAGTACTTC
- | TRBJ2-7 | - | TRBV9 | CASSPSDSGTYEQYF | TGTGCCAGCAGCCCGTCGGACAGCGGGACCTACGAGCAGTACTTC
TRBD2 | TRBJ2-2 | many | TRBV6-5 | CASSYSNGGTSGTGELFF | TGTGCCAGCAGTTACTCGAACGGGGGGACTAGCGGGACCGGGGAGCTGTTTTTT
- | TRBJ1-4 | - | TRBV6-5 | CASSYSRPLPTNEKLFF | TGTGCCAGCAGTTACTCAAGGCCTCTCCCAACTAATGAAAAACTGTTTTTT
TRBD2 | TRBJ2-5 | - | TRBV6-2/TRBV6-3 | CASSYPGTSQETQYF | TGTGCCAGCAGTTATCCCGGGACTAGCCAAGAGACCCAGTACTTC
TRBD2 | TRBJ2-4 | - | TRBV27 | CASSLRTGTSGHLAKNIQYF | TGTGCCAGCAGCTTGAGGACCGGGACTAGCGGCCATCTAGCCAAAAACATTCAGTACTTC
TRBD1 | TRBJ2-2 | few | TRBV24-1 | CATSVGTGFGITGELFF | TGTGCCACCAGTGTCGGGACAGGGTTTGGGATCACCGGGGAGCTGTTTTTT
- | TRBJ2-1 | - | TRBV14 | CASSQDRLVGMNEQFF | TGTGCCAGCAGCCAAGATAGACTAGTAGGTATGAATGAGCAGTTCTTC
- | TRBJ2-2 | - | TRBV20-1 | CSAKHSNPGELFF | TGCAGTGCTAAGCACAGTAACCCCGGGGAGCTGTTTTTT
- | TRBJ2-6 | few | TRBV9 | CASSVGTLTVGSSGANVLTF | TGTGCCAGCAGCGTAGGCACCCTAACAGTCGGAAGCTCTGGGGCCAACGTCCTGACTTTC
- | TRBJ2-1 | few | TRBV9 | CASSHPATANPYNEQFF | TGTGCCAGCAGCCACCCTGCCACGGCGAACCCCTACAATGAGCAGTTCTTC
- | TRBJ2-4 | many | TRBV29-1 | CSVDGGAKNIQYF | TGCAGCGTTGATGGAGGGGCCAAAAACATTCAGTACTTC